The 28 T cell receptor beta chains in this list originate from one sample, sequenced in a study of T cell changes during pregnancy in multiple sclerosis. Repertoires were generated with immunoSEQ multiplex PCR, while TCRdb's copy carries only in-frame clones and drops some. The sample lists fewer than 35,000 clones, nearly 90% occurring once. The starting material was CD4+ T cells from peripheral blood mononuclear cells, obtained in the third trimester of pregnancy. The receptors come from a female donor in good health, enrolled as a control in a pregnancy study.

Here the CDR3 reads CSVLGTSDYEQYF. The DNA of the CDR3 is TGCAGCGTCCTCGGGACTAGCGACTACGAGCAGTACTTC. V gene TRBV29-1 combines with J gene TRBJ2-7; 10 nucleotides align to TRBD2. V trimming: 6 bases; J trimming: 3 bases; junction bases outside the gene matches: 5. This CDR3 has 13 residues. Germline assignment: CDR1 SQVTM and CDR2 ANQGSEA.

This clone was picked up one time. The V call is TRBV6-1, the J call TRBJ2-7; 12 bases agree with TRBD1. Losses at the gene ends were 7 bases for V and 5 bases for J; bases not matched to a gene: 6. The CDR3 consists of 14 residues. From germline, CDR1 is MNHNS and CDR2 SASEGT. The CDR3 DNA sequence: TGTGCCAGCATTTCGGGACAGGGGGCCCACGAGCAGTACTTC. The encoded protein is CASISGQGAHEQYF.

The V gene is TRBV5-1, the J gene TRBJ1-1; possibly TRBD1 for D (6 bases). In germline, CDR1 is SGHRS, CDR2 YFSETQ. The CDR3 spans 14 residues. Trimming pared 2 bases from V and 2 bases from J, leaving 10 bases between. CDR3 residues: CASSLQGYNTEAFF. The CDR3 region has the DNA TGCGCCAGCAGCTTACAGGGTTACAACACTGAAGCTTTCTTT.

The CDR3, as DNA: TGTGCCAGCAGCCAAGTAGCGGGAGGGCGGAATGAGCAGTTCTTC. Amino acid sequence: CASSQVAGGRNEQFF. The genes are TRBV4-2 and TRBJ2-1; 11 bases fit TRBD2. Germline CDR1 reads LGHNA; CDR2 reads YNFKEQ. V gave up 1 base and J gave up 7 bases; unmatched junction bases: 3. The CDR3 extends over 15 amino acids.

The chain uses TRBV5-1 and TRBJ2-3, with D maybe TRBD1 (6 bases). Trimming pared 3 bases from V and 6 bases from J, leaving 17 bases between. This CDR3 spans 15 amino acids. Germline lookup yields CDR1 SGHRS and CDR2 YFSETQ. The CDR3 DNA sequence: TGCGCCAGCAGCTCTCTAGGACAGCGTGCGGATACGCAGTATTTT. Translating it yields CASSSLGQRADTQYF.

This chain connects TRBV9 to TRBJ1-1; no firm D call. Germline V gene data show CDR1 as SGDLS and CDR2 as YYNGEE. Trimming pared 1 base from V and 4 bases from J, leaving 14 bases between. The CDR3 covers 15 residues. CDR3 amino acids: CASSVFPGEGTEAFF. The DNA for the CDR3 is TGTGCCAGCAGCGTATTTCCGGGAGAAGGCACTGAAGCTTTCTTT.

The rearrangement uses TRBV6-5 and TRBJ1-2; D unresolved. The CDR3 extends over 16 amino acids. Trimming stripped 0 bases from V and 2 bases from J, with 13 bases between. The germline V gene has CDR1 MNHEY and CDR2 SVGAGI. CDR3 in amino acids: CASSYSGVGPNYGYTF. Written as DNA, the CDR3 is TGTGCCAGCAGTTACTCGGGCGTAGGTCCCAACTATGGCTACACCTTC.

The chain recombines TRBV2 with TRBJ2-4; TRBD1 agrees at 10 bases. The germline V gene encodes CDR1 SNHLY and CDR2 FYNNEI. V trimming: 1 base; J trimming: 1 base; junction bases outside the gene matches: 1. CDR3 length: 16 residues. CDR3 DNA: TGTGCCAGCAGTGAAGTGGGACAGGGGGCCAAAAACATTCAGTACTTC. Translating gives CASSEVGQGAKNIQYF.

V and J are TRBV4-2 and TRBJ2-1; D is undetermined. V was shortened by 0 bases and J by 4 bases, with 10 bases between the two germline ends. Germline V lookup: CDR1 LGHNA, CDR2 YNFKEQ. CDR3 size: 15 residues. CDR3 DNA: TGTGCCAGCAGCCAAGAACCACAGAGTTACAATGAGCAGTTCTTC. This gives the protein CASSQEPQSYNEQFF.

The chain carries TRBV11-3 and TRBJ1-5; D might be TRBD1 (5 bases). This CDR3 has 16 amino acids. Deletions cut 1 base from V and 2 bases from J, with 12 bases between. The V gene's germline CDR1 is SGHNT and CDR2 YENEEA. CDR3 loop: CASSLGQGEGNQPQHF. In nucleotides, the CDR3 is TGTGCCAGCAGCTTAGGGCAGGGTGAGGGCAATCAGCCCCAGCATTTT.

The chain uses TRBV18 and TRBJ2-1; 7 bases match TRBD2. Germline values: CDR1 KGHSH, CDR2 LQKENI. V lost 0 bases, J lost 7 bases, and 0 bases stayed unmatched. The CDR3 length is 13 residues. Here the CDR3 reads CASSPPGGNEQFF. CDR3 bases: TGTGCCAGCTCACCACCGGGGGGGAATGAGCAGTTCTTC.

The chain recombines TRBV5-6 with TRBJ1-2; perhaps TRBD1 as D (5 bases). V was clipped by 3 bases and J by 2 bases, with 11 bases between them. Germline CDR1 reads SGHDT; CDR2 reads YYEEEE. The CDR3 is 14 residues long. The CDR3 DNA reads TGTGCCAGCAGCTCGGGGGTCGGAAACTATGGCTACACCTTC. It translates to CASSSGVGNYGYTF.

The chain is built from TRBV19 and TRBJ2-6; a weak D match, TRBD2 (5 bases). Deletions cut 5 bases from V and 4 bases from J, with 18 bases between. Germline V gene lookup returns CDR1 LNHDA and CDR2 SQIVND (reference sequence). The CDR3 has 17 amino acids. CDR3 residues: CASSPRTGVPGANVLTF. CDR3 DNA sequence: TGTGCCAGTAGTCCCCGGACTGGCGTCCCAGGGGCCAACGTCCTGACTTTC.

The CDR3 protein is CASSLRTSGGASNEQFF. The CDR3 DNA reads TGTGCCAGCAGCTTACGGACTAGCGGGGGGGCAAGCAATGAGCAGTTCTTC. This chain connects TRBV11-3 to TRBJ2-1; 15 bases agree with TRBD2. The junction had 5 bases not matched to a gene; V was cut back by 2 bases and J by 6 bases. From germline, CDR1 is SGHNT and CDR2 YENEEA. The CDR3 is 17 residues long.

The chain is built from TRBV5-1 and TRBJ2-7; possibly TRBD1 for D (6 bases). V was clipped by 0 bases and J by 9 bases, with 19 bases between them. The CDR3 sequence is 15 residues long. Germline V gene sequence: CDR1 SGHRS, CDR2 YFSETQ. The CDR3 DNA sequence: TGCGCCAGCAGCTTGGGGACAGAGAATCTCCTTCGGCAGTACTTC. Translating gives CASSLGTENLLRQYF.

The J gene is TRBJ2-7, the V gene TRBV4-1; TRBD2 is a possible D gene (6 bases). The germline V gene encodes CDR1 MGHRA and CDR2 YSYEKL. Trimming removed 1 base from V and 6 bases from J, with 7 bases in between. This CDR3 has 12 amino acids. The CDR3 region is CASSQGGVEQYF. CDR3 nucleotide sequence: TGCGCCAGCAGCCAAGGGGGGGTCGAGCAGTACTTC.

As concerns this clone: The identical CDR3 is also encoded by other nucleotide sequences in the sample. The rearrangement uses TRBV6-6 and TRBJ2-5, with D hard to call. Germline CDR1 is MNHNY and CDR2 is SVGAGI (reference sequence). V was shortened by 0 bases and J by 4 bases, with 9 bases between the two germline ends. There are 14 residues in the CDR3. CDR3 sequence (DNA): TGTGCCAGCAGTTACTCGCTACCTTCAGAGACCCAGTACTTC. Its translation is CASSYSLPSETQYF.

This clone was seen just once. This sequence joins TRBV19 and TRBJ1-5; D gene unclear. The CDR3 sequence is 13 residues long. V was clipped by 0 bases and J by 8 bases, with 8 bases between them. Germline V gene data show CDR1 as LNHDA and CDR2 as SQIVND (reference sequence). The CDR3 DNA sequence: TGTGCCAGTAGTATAGAGGGCTGGAAGCCCCAGCATTTT. Translation gives CASSIEGWKPQHF.

The genes are TRBV5-1 and TRBJ2-1, with 10 bases that match TRBD2. Losses at the gene ends were 3 bases for V and 1 base for J; bases not matched to a gene: 4. This CDR3 contains 16 residues. Germline V gene lookup returns CDR1 SGHRS and CDR2 YFSETQ. The CDR3 loop reads CASSSFSGGSYNEQFF. The CDR3 DNA is TGCGCCAGCAGCTCTTTTAGCGGGGGGTCCTACAATGAGCAGTTCTTC.

The genes are TRBV6-5 and TRBJ2-7, with TRBD2 identical over 11 bases. CDR1 and CDR2 from the germline V gene are MNHEY and SVGAGI. The CDR3 totals 15 residues. After removal of 8 bases from V and 2 bases from J, the junction contained 8 bases not matched to a gene. This CDR3 is CASERLAGPPYEQYF. The CDR3 bases are TGTGCCAGCGAGAGACTAGCGGGGCCTCCCTACGAGCAGTACTTC.

The chain carries TRBV9 and TRBJ2-5; D is undetermined. The J call could be wrong; TRBJ2-7 is a better fit for the DNA end. The CDR3 extends over 13 amino acids. Germline V gene data show CDR1 as SGDLS and CDR2 as YYNGEE. CDR3: CASSVAESYEQYF. CDR3 DNA: TGTGCCAGCAGCGTAGCTGAATCCTACGAGCAGTACTTC.

The genes are TRBV15 and TRBJ2-3; perhaps TRBD2 as D (6 bases). The CDR3 has 15 amino acids. Deletions cut 1 base from V and 0 bases from J, with 8 bases between. Germline values: CDR1 LNHNV, CDR2 YYDKDF (reference sequence). The CDR3 reads CATSRAGESTDTQYF. DNA for the CDR3: TGTGCCACCAGCAGAGCGGGAGAGAGCACAGATACGCAGTATTTT.

This clone was counted a few times. The chain has TRBV10-1 and TRBJ1-1; 7 bases align to TRBD1. Unmatched junction bases numbered 4, after V lost 4 bases and J lost 5 bases. This CDR3 is built from 13 residues. Germline assignment: CDR1 WNHNN and CDR2 SYGVQD (reference sequence). The chain's CDR3 is CASSGQGWTEAFF. In DNA, the CDR3 is TGCGCCAGCAGTGGACAGGGTTGGACTGAAGCTTTCTTT.

This rearrangement joins TRBV5-1 to TRBJ1-1, with 8 bases aligning to TRBD1. The germline CDR1 and CDR2 sequences are SGHRS and YFSETQ. The CDR3 extends over 13 amino acids. V gave up 1 base and J gave up 10 bases; unmatched junction bases: 6. The CDR3 is CASSLSGQVGAFF. Written as DNA, the CDR3 is TGCGCCAGCAGCTTGTCGGGACAGGTTGGAGCTTTCTTT.

V usage is TRBV7-2 and J usage is TRBJ2-5; 8 positions match TRBD2. J lost 5 bases, V lost 1 base, and 6 bases had no gene match. The CDR3 is made up of 15 amino acids. Germline V gives CDR1 SGHTA, CDR2 FQGNSA. The CDR3: CASSLVGLESETQYF. CDR3 nucleotide sequence: TGTGCCAGCAGCTTAGTGGGACTAGAGTCGGAGACCCAGTACTTC.

The chain carries TRBV6-1 and TRBJ2-2; 7 bases agree with TRBD1. This CDR3 is built from 14 residues. The V and J ends lost 8 bases and 0 bases, in that order; junction bases with no gene match: 3. Germline values: CDR1 MNHNS, CDR2 SASEGT. CDR3 in DNA: TGTGCCAGCCTGGGACAGTCGAACACCGGGGAGCTGTTTTTT. Encoded protein: CASLGQSNTGELFF.

Only one count was recorded for this clone. The CDR3 loop reads CASQPARDQETQYF. CDR3 sequence (DNA): TGCGCCAGCCAGCCCGCGAGGGACCAAGAGACCCAGTACTTC. This rearrangement joins TRBV5-1 to TRBJ2-5; tentatively, D is TRBD2 (5 bases). CDR1 SGHRS and CDR2 YFSETQ come from the germline V gene. Trimming pared 7 bases from V and 0 bases from J, leaving 13 bases between. The CDR3 contains 14 residues.

V is TRBV7-2 and J is TRBJ2-1; 12 bases are a match to TRBD2. J was trimmed by 9 bases and V by 5 bases; bases with no gene match: 14. The germline gives CDR1 SGHTA, CDR2 FQGNSA. CDR3 length: 17 amino acids. The CDR3 DNA is TGTGCCAGCAGCGCCCTACTAGCGGGAGGCCCGCTGGGTGAGCAGTTCTTC. This codes for CASSALLAGGPLGEQFF.